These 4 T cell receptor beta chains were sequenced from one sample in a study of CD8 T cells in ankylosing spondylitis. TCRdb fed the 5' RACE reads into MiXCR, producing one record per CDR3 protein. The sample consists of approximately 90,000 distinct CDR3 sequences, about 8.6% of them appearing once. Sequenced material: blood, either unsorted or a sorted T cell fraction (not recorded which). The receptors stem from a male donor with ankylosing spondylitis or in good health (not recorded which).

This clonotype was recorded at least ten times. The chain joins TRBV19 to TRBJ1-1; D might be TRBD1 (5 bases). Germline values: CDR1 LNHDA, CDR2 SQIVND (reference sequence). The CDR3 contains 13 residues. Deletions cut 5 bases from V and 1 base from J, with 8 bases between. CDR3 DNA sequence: TGTGCCAGTAGTTTTACAGGGAACACTGAAGCTTTCTTT. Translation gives CASSFTGNTEAFF. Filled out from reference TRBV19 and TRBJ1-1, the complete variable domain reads DGGITQSPKYLFRKEGQNVTLSCEQNLNHDAMYWYRQDPGQGLRLIYYSQIVNDFQKGDIAEGYSVSREKKESFPLTVTSAQKNPTAFYLCASSFTGNTEAFFGQGTRLTVV.

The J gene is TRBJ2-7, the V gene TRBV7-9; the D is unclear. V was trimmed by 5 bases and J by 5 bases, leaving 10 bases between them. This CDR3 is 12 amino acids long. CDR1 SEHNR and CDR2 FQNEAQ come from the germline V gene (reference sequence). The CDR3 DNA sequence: TGTGCCAGCAGCCCGTTGGCTGACGAGCAGTACTTC. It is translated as CASSPLADEQYF.

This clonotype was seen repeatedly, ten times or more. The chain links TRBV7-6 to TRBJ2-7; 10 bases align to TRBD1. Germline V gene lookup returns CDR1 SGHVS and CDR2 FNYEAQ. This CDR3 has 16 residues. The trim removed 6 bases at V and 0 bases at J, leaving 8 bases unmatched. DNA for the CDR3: TGTGCCAGCAGTACGACAGGGGGCGTAGGCTCCTACGAGCAGTACTTC. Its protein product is CASSTTGGVGSYEQYF. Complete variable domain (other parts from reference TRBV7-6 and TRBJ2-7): GAGVSQSPRYKVTKRGQDVALRCDPISGHVSLYWYRQALGQGPEFLTYFNYEAQQDKSGLPNDRFSAERPEGSISTLTIQRTEQRDSAMYRCASSTTGGVGSYEQYFGPGTRLTVT.

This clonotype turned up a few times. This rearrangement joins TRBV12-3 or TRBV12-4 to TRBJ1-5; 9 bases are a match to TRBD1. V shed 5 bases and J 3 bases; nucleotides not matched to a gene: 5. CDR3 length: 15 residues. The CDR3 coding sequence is TGTGCCAGCAGTCCCGGGACAGGGAACAATCAGCCCCAGCATTTT. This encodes CASSPGTGNNQPQHF.